The rows below give T cell receptor beta chains drawn from one sample of a study of T-cell reconstitution after alpha-beta-depleted transplantation in children. TCRdb itself ran the PCR reads through MiXCR, one entry per CDR3 protein. This table has over 200,000 distinct CDR3 sequences, 7.5% to 9.5% appearing once. The material was PBMCs, mostly from graft donor cells, obtained 360 days after TCRalphabeta/CD19-depleted stem cell transplant. The receptors stem from a male patient aged 2-10 years who had a stem cell transplant for acute myeloid leukemia, so the T cells may come from the graft donor. CDR3s include the opening cysteine and the closing phenylalanine or tryptophan. The D gene is left open where the match is weak. A clone size is listed for some rows: how often the clone was seen (once, few, many), or a class if it is expanded.

clone size	CDR3 length	V gene	J gene	D gene	CDR3 DNA	CDR3 protein
.	17	TRBV7-6	TRBJ2-7	TRBD2	TGTGCCAGCAGCTCAGGACTAGCGGTCCTAAGCTCCTACGAGCAGTACTTC	CASSSGLAVLSSYEQYF
few	10	TRBV20-1	TRBJ2-3	.	TGCAGTGCTAGTAGAGATACGCAGTATTTT	CSASRDTQYF
many	14	TRBV11-2	TRBJ1-1	TRBD1	TGTGCCAGCAGCTTCGGGACAGGGCGCACTGAAGCTTTCTTT	CASSFGTGRTEAFF
few	13	TRBV20-1	TRBJ2-7	TRBD2	TGCAGTGCTAGGGTAGCTAGCGGGAACGAGCAGTACTTC	CSARVASGNEQYF
many	17	TRBV18	TRBJ2-3	TRBD1	TGTGCCAGCTCACCACCACCGCTGACAGGGGAGTCAGATACGCAGTATTTT	CASSPPPLTGESDTQYF
many	15	TRBV6-5	TRBJ1-2	TRBD1	TGTGCCAGCAGTTACTTGGGACAGGGGTCCTATGGCTACACCTTC	CASSYLGQGSYGYTF
.	14	TRBV7-2	TRBJ2-5	.	TGTGCCAGCAGCTTAGGACCAAAAGAGGAGACCCAGTACTTC	CASSLGPKEETQYF
many	13	TRBV5-1	TRBJ2-2	TRBD1	TGCGCCAGCATCAGGGGGCGCACCGGGGAGCTGTTTTTT	CASIRGRTGELFF
many	17	TRBV5-1	TRBJ2-3	TRBD2	TGCGCCAGCAGCTTCCCCAATAGCGGGGGGCGCACAGATACGCAGTATTTT	CASSFPNSGGRTDTQYF
.	15	TRBV7-2	TRBJ2-7	TRBD2	TGTGCCAGCAGCTTAGAGGCGGGAGGCTCCTACGAGCAGTACTTC	CASSLEAGGSYEQYF
many	16	TRBV4-1	TRBJ1-2	.	TGCGCCAGCAGCCAAGATCCCCCAGCGACTCTTTATGGCTACACCTTC	CASSQDPPATLYGYTF
few	15	TRBV3-1	TRBJ2-1	.	TGTGCCAGCAGCCAAGGTGGAGGGCGGGGCAATGAGCAGTTCTTC	CASSQGGGRGNEQFF
few	14	TRBV5-1	TRBJ2-2	.	TGCGCCAGCAGCTTCGTCTTGAACACCGGGGAGCTGTTTTTT	CASSFVLNTGELFF
many	15	TRBV6-5	TRBJ1-2	TRBD1	TGTGCCAGCAGACTAAGACAGGGGGCGAACTATGGCTACACCTTC	CASRLRQGANYGYTF
few	11	TRBV12-3/TRBV12-4	TRBJ2-5	.	TGTGCCAGCGGTTATTCAGAGACCCAGTACTTC	CASGYSETQYF
.	16	TRBV7-3	TRBJ2-1	TRBD2	TGTGCCAGCAGTGACCCGGGAGGGTCGGGGTACAATGAGCAGTTCTTC	CASSDPGGSGYNEQFF
.	13	TRBV12-3/TRBV12-4	TRBJ1-1	.	TGTGCCAGCAACGCCGGGACGCCAAATGAAGCTTTCTTT	CASNAGTPNEAFF
many	15	TRBV7-2	TRBJ2-5	.	TGTGCCAGCAGCTTACAAACTGGGCGGGAAGAGACCCAGTACTTC	CASSLQTGREETQYF
few	15	TRBV12-3/TRBV12-4	TRBJ2-5	.	TGTGCCAGCAGTTTAGGGGACGGGGCTGGGGGGACCCAGTACTTC	CASSLGDGAGGTQYF
many	15	TRBV12-3/TRBV12-4	TRBJ1-4	TRBD1	TGTGCCAGCAGTCCAAGGCGGACAGGGAACGAAAAACTGTTTTTT	CASSPRRTGNEKLFF
many	13	TRBV20-1	TRBJ2-1	.	TGCGCCTCAGGGTGGGGACGGGACAATGAGCAGTTCTTC	CASGWGRDNEQFF
.	14	TRBV20-1	TRBJ2-1	.	TGCAGTGCTCAGAGGGAGGATTCCTACAATGAGCAGTTCTTC	CSAQREDSYNEQFF
few	14	TRBV29-1	TRBJ2-2	.	TGCAGCGGTTATTTTAGGGGCCTCCTCAATGAGCTGTTTTTT	CSGYFRGLLNELFF
few	16	TRBV4-3	TRBJ1-1	.	TGCGCCAGCAGCCAAGAGGTCGGGGTAATGAACACTGAAGCTTTCTTT	CASSQEVGVMNTEAFF
.	15	TRBV7-6	TRBJ2-5	TRBD2	TGTGCCAGCAGCTGGCGACTAGCGAGTAAAGAGACCCAGTACTTC	CASSWRLASKETQYF
many	15	TRBV12-3/TRBV12-4	TRBJ2-7	.	TGTGCCAGCAGTTCACCGACTAGTCCCTCCTACGAGCAGTACTTC	CASSSPTSPSYEQYF
.	13	TRBV5-6	TRBJ1-2	.	TGTGCCAGCAGCTTAACAGGGTTGGGCGGCTACACCTTC	CASSLTGLGGYTF
.	13	TRBV15	TRBJ1-2	.	TGTGCCACCAGCAGAGATGCGGGGTATGGCTACACCTTC	CATSRDAGYGYTF
.	15	TRBV12-3/TRBV12-4	TRBJ1-5	.	TGTGCCAGCAGATGGGGAAGACAGCCTAATCAGCCCCAGCATTTT	CASRWGRQPNQPQHF
.	15	TRBV28	TRBJ2-2	TRBD2	TGTGCCAGCAGTTCAAGCGGGGGAAACAACGGGGAGCTGTTTTTT	CASSSSGGNNGELFF
few	13	TRBV7-3	TRBJ2-2	.	TGTGCCAGCAAGGCGCCGGGTGCCGGGGAGCTGTTTTTT	CASKAPGAGELFF
.	13	TRBV29-1	TRBJ2-3	.	TGCAGCGTTGAAGCGAACAGAAGATATACGCAGTATTTT	CSVEANRRYTQYF
many	12	TRBV29-1	TRBJ2-1	.	TGCAGCGGATCCGGGACACACAATGAGCAGTTCTTC	CSGSGTHNEQFF
few	15	TRBV5-1	TRBJ1-1	TRBD1	TGCGCCAGCAGCTTGTTGCAGGGGGGGAACACTGAAGCTTTCTTT	CASSLLQGGNTEAFF
.	15	TRBV12-3/TRBV12-4	TRBJ2-2	.	TGTGCCAGCAGTCACCCGACGGTCAGAACCGGGGAGCTGTTTTTT	CASSHPTVRTGELFF
many	13	TRBV6-2/TRBV6-3	TRBJ2-2	TRBD1	TGTGCCAGCAGAAGGGGACAGGCCGGGGAGCTGTTTTTT	CASRRGQAGELFF
many	15	TRBV12-3/TRBV12-4	TRBJ2-3	TRBD2	TGTGCCAGCAGGTCCCTAGCGGGGTCCACAGATACGCAGTATTTT	CASRSLAGSTDTQYF
many	15	TRBV4-1	TRBJ2-7	.	TGCGCCAGCAGCCAGGTTTTAACTAGTTCTGGGGAGCAGTACTTC	CASSQVLTSSGEQYF
many	15	TRBV10-3	TRBJ1-1	TRBD1	TGTGCCATCAGCCAAACGGGACAGCTAAAGACGGAAGCTTTCTTT	CAISQTGQLKTEAFF
many	15	TRBV12-3/TRBV12-4	TRBJ2-1	TRBD2	TGTGCCAGCAGTCTCCGGGGGGTTCTCTACAATGAGCAGTTCTTC	CASSLRGVLYNEQFF
few	13	TRBV29-1	TRBJ2-1	.	TGCAGCGCACCGTCGCGTTCCTACAATGAGCAGTTCTTC	CSAPSRSYNEQFF
many	15	TRBV12-3/TRBV12-4	TRBJ2-5	.	TGTGCCAGCAGTCCCGGGACTCTACAACAAGAGACCCAGTACTTC	CASSPGTLQQETQYF
.	15	TRBV5-1	TRBJ2-5	TRBD1	TGCGCCAGCAGCTTGAGGGGACAGGGGGTAGAGACCCAGTACTTC	CASSLRGQGVETQYF
many	10	TRBV29-1	TRBJ1-1	.	TGCAGCGGCGGGGGCGCTGAAGCTTTCTTT	CSGGGAEAFF
.	12	TRBV11-2	TRBJ2-5	.	TGTGCCAGCAGCTTAGCTGCGAAGACCCAGTACTTC	CASSLAAKTQYF
few	12	TRBV7-9	TRBJ2-4	.	TGTGCCAGCAGCTTAGTCCCAAACATTCAGTACTTC	CASSLVPNIQYF
.	15	TRBV9	TRBJ2-5	.	TGTGCCAGCAGCGTACCCATTAGAGCTCAAGAGACCCAGTACTTC	CASSVPIRAQETQYF
few	16	TRBV6-4	TRBJ1-4	.	TGTGCCAGCATTGCTGTGCTCCGGCAGATCAATGAAAAACTGTTTTTT	CASIAVLRQINEKLFF
.	16	TRBV4-2	TRBJ2-1	TRBD2	TGTGCCAGCAGCACCGATAGCGGGGCGTCCTACAATGAGCAGTTCTTC	CASSTDSGASYNEQFF
.	15	TRBV5-1	TRBJ1-2	.	TGCGCCAGCAGCTTGGATTCGGGGGAAGCTTATGGCTACACCTTC	CASSLDSGEAYGYTF